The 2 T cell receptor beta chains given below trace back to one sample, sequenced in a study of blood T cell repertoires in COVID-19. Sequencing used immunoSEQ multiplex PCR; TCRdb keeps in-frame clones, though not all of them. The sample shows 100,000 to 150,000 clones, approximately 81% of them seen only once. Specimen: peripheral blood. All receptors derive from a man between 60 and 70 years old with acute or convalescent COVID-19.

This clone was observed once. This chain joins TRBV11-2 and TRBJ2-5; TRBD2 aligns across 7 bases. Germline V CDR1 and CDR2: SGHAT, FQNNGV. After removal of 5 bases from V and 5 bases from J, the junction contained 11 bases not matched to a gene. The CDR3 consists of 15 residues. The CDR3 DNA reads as TGTGCCAGCAGCAGGGGTACGGGAGCGGGGGAGACCCAGTACTTC. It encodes CASSRGTGAGETQYF.

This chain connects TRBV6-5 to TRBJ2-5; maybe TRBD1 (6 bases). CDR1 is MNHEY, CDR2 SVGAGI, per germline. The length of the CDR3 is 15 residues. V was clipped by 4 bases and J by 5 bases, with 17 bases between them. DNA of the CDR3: TGTGCCAGCAGTTCGAAACGGGCCCAGGGGGAGACCCAGTACTTC. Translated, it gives CASSSKRAQGETQYF.